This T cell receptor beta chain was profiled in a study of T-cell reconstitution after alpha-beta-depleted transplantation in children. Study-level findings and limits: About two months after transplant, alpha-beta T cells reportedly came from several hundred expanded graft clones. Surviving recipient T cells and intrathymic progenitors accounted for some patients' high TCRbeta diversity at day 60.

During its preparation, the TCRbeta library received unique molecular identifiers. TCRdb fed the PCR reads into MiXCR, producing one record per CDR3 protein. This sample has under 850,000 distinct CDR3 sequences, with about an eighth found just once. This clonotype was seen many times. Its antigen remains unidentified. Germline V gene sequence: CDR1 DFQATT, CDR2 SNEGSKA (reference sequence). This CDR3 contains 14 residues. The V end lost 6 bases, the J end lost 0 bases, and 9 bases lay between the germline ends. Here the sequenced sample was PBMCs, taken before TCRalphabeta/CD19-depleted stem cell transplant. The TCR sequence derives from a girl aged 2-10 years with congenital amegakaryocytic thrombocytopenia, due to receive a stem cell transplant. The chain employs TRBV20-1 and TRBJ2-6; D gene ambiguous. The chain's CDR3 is CSARSSSGANVLTF. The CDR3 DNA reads TGCAGTGCAAGGAGCAGCTCTGGGGCCAACGTCCTGACTTTC.